The 14 T cell receptor beta chains presented below share a single source sample, sequenced in a study of PD-1 blockade in classical Hodgkin lymphoma (TCRdb year 2020). The time point label, as the study defines it: cycle 4 day 1 (C4D1), after five to seven weeks of nivolumab. All trial patients had relapsed after autologous stem cell transplantation, with cohorts A, B and C differing in prior brentuximab vedotin exposure. Library preparation used the immunoSEQ multiplex PCR assay. The source is immuneACCESS, and TCRdb retained only in-frame sequences with V and J called. Part of the clones is not carried over; for the studies checked, unresolved V genes explain less than half of this, and the remainder is unexplained. The sample table holds under 30,000 clones, of which around 84% were seen once. The ten most abundant clones make up roughly 6.2% of the sample. The sequencing used peripheral blood mononuclear cells (PBMCs), collected before the fourth cycle of nivolumab. All receptors come from a human donor with classical Hodgkin lymphoma.

The chain employs TRBV11-3 and TRBJ2-7, with D tentatively TRBD1 (5 bases). This CDR3 has 11 residues. Trimming removed 4 bases from V and 4 bases from J, with 5 bases in between. Per germline, CDR1 SGHNT and CDR2 YENEEA. This CDR3 is CASSSGYEQYF. CDR3 nucleotide sequence: TGTGCCAGCAGCTCAGGGTACGAGCAGTACTTC.

CDR3 residues: CASSVDSSTDTQYF. Here the CDR3 DNA reads TGTGCCAGCAGCGTGGACAGCAGCACAGATACGCAGTATTTT. This chain joins TRBV7-7 and TRBJ2-3, with a possible D match to TRBD1 (6 bases). The CDR3 extends over 14 amino acids. Trimming removed 5 bases at V and 0 bases at J, with 9 bases between. Germline CDR1 reads SSHAT; CDR2 reads FNYEAQ (reference sequence).

This clone was picked up a small number of times. The gene calls are TRBV7-9 and TRBJ2-7, with TRBD2 matching 7 bases. Looked up from germline, CDR1 is SEHNR and CDR2 is FQNEAQ (reference sequence). The V gene end was trimmed by 1 base and the J gene end by 1 base; junction bases not matched to a gene: 4. The CDR3 is 15 residues long. CDR3 DNA sequence: TGTGCCAGCAGCTTAGAGGGAGGGACGTCCTACGAGCAGTACTTC. It is translated as CASSLEGGTSYEQYF.

V usage is TRBV10-3 and J usage is TRBJ1-2, with TRBD1 matching over 8 bases. V was pared by 7 bases and J by 8 bases, with 9 bases of the junction left unmatched. Germline CDR1 reads ENHRY; CDR2 reads SYGVKD. The CDR3 is made up of 13 amino acids. CDR3 coding DNA: TGTGCCATCATGGCGGGACAGGCTAAGGGCTACACCTTC. Translated, it gives CAIMAGQAKGYTF.

This chain links TRBV10-2 with TRBJ1-1; D call uncertain. Per germline, CDR1 WSHSY and CDR2 SAAADI. V dropped 2 bases and J dropped 1 base, with 11 bases sitting between them. The CDR3 is 15 amino acids. The CDR3 reads CASSEPGGSNTEAFF. Written as DNA, the CDR3 is TGCGCCAGCAGTGAGCCGGGCGGATCGAACACTGAAGCTTTCTTT.

The genes are TRBV21-1 and TRBJ2-5; the listed D gene, TRBD1, was not tested against the DNA. TRBV21-1 is a pseudogene segment. CDR3 length equals 17 residues. The CDR3 loop reads CASSGGGGQGSQETQYF. The CDR3 DNA follows: TGTGCCAGCAGCGGAGGAGGAGGTCAGGGGTCCCAAGAGACCCAGTACTTC.

Only a few counts were recorded for this clone. This sequence joins TRBV11-2 and TRBJ1-2; the D is unclear. The germline CDR1 and CDR2 sequences are SGHAT and FQNNGV. This CDR3 comprises 16 residues. Trimming left V 5 bases short and J 3 bases short, with 19 bases between. CDR3 DNA: TGTGCCAGCAGCCCGGTGGGCTTCGAGGGCTACTATGGCTACACCTTC. Encoded protein: CASSPVGFEGYYGYTF. Full variable domain (remainder filled in from reference TRBV11-2 and TRBJ1-2): EAGVAQSPRYKIIEKRQSVAFWCNPISGHATLYWYQQILGQGPKLLIQFQNNGVVDDSQLPKDRFSAERLKGVDSTLKIQPAKLEDSAVYLCASSPVGFEGYYGYTFGSGTRLTVV.

V is TRBV7-9 and J is TRBJ1-2; TRBD1 might be the D (6 bases). The CDR3 loop spans 14 amino acids. Germline V gene lookup returns CDR1 SEHNR and CDR2 FQNEAQ (reference sequence). Trimming left V 5 bases short and J 6 bases short, with 16 bases between. CDR3 amino acids: CASSAGGGADGYTF. The CDR3 bases are TGTGCCAGCAGCGCCGGAGGGGGGGCGGATGGCTACACCTTC.

In this sample, this clone turned up once. The chain joins TRBV5-4 to TRBJ2-3, with no clear D. Germline CDR1 SGHNT, CDR2 YYREEE (reference sequence). Trimming removed 0 bases at V and 8 bases at J, with 16 bases between. This CDR3 spans 15 amino acids. The CDR3 nucleotides are TGTGCCAGCAGCTTGGTCGGGTCCCGACGAGTTACGCAGTATTTT. Protein: CASSLVGSRRVTQYF. The full variable domain, with the rest looked up from reference TRBV5-4 and TRBJ2-3, is ETGVTQSPTHLIKTRGQQVTLRCSSQSGHNTVSWYQQALGQGPQFIFQYYREEENGRGNFPPRFSGLQFPNYSSELNVNALELDDSALYLCASSLVGSRRVTQYFGPGTRLTVL.

This rearrangement joins TRBV7-6 to TRBJ2-7; 7 nucleotides agree with TRBD1. The CDR3 runs 15 residues. The V gene end was trimmed by 5 bases and the J gene end by 2 bases; junction bases not matched to a gene: 9. Germline values: CDR1 SGHVS, CDR2 FNYEAQ. The CDR3 coding sequence is TGTGCCAGCAGCCTCGGGGTTCAGGGGGCCTACGAGCAGTACTTC. Amino acids: CASSLGVQGAYEQYF.

The CDR3 DNA follows: TGTGCCAGCAGCCGACAGGACCTCGGAAACACCATATATTTT. It yields the protein CASSRQDLGNTIYF. The V call is TRBV7-9, the J call TRBJ1-3; TRBD1 is a possible D gene (6 bases). Looked up from germline, CDR1 is SEHNR and CDR2 is FQNEAQ (reference sequence). There are 14 residues in the CDR3. V lost 5 bases to trimming and J lost 4 bases, with 12 bases between them.

This chain joins TRBV27 and TRBJ1-1; D perhaps matches TRBD1 (5 bases). Germline CDR1 MNHEY, CDR2 SMNVEV (reference sequence). The CDR3 length is 12 residues. Trimming pared 7 bases from V and 6 bases from J, leaving 12 bases between. The chain's CDR3 is CASTTGGAEAFF. CDR3 sequence (DNA): TGTGCCAGCACCACCGGGGGGGCTGAAGCTTTCTTT.

This rearrangement joins TRBV28 to TRBJ2-7; no definite D call. The CDR3 is made up of 13 amino acids. The germline gives CDR1 MDHEN, CDR2 SYDVKM. Between the trimmed V and J ends, which lost 2 bases and 1 base, there was a span of 6 bases. The DNA for the CDR3 is TGTGCCAGCAGTTTAGGCCTTTCCTACGAGCAGTACTTC. Translating gives CASSLGLSYEQYF. Full variable domain (outside the CDR3, taken from reference TRBV28 and TRBJ2-7): DVKVTQSSRYLVKRTGEKVFLECVQDMDHENMFWYRQDPGLGLRLIYFSYDVKMKEKGDIPEGYSVSREKKERFSLILESASTNQTSMYLCASSLGLSYEQYFGPGTRLTVT.

This rearrangement joins TRBV6-1 to TRBJ2-7; a possible D gene is TRBD2 (5 bases). Trimming removed 5 bases from V and 4 bases from J, with 12 bases in between. CDR3 length: 13 residues. The germline V gene encodes CDR1 MNHNS and CDR2 SASEGT. In nucleotides, the CDR3 is TGTGCCAGCAGTCGAAAGTCGGGGTACGAGCAGTACTTC. It specifies CASSRKSGYEQYF.